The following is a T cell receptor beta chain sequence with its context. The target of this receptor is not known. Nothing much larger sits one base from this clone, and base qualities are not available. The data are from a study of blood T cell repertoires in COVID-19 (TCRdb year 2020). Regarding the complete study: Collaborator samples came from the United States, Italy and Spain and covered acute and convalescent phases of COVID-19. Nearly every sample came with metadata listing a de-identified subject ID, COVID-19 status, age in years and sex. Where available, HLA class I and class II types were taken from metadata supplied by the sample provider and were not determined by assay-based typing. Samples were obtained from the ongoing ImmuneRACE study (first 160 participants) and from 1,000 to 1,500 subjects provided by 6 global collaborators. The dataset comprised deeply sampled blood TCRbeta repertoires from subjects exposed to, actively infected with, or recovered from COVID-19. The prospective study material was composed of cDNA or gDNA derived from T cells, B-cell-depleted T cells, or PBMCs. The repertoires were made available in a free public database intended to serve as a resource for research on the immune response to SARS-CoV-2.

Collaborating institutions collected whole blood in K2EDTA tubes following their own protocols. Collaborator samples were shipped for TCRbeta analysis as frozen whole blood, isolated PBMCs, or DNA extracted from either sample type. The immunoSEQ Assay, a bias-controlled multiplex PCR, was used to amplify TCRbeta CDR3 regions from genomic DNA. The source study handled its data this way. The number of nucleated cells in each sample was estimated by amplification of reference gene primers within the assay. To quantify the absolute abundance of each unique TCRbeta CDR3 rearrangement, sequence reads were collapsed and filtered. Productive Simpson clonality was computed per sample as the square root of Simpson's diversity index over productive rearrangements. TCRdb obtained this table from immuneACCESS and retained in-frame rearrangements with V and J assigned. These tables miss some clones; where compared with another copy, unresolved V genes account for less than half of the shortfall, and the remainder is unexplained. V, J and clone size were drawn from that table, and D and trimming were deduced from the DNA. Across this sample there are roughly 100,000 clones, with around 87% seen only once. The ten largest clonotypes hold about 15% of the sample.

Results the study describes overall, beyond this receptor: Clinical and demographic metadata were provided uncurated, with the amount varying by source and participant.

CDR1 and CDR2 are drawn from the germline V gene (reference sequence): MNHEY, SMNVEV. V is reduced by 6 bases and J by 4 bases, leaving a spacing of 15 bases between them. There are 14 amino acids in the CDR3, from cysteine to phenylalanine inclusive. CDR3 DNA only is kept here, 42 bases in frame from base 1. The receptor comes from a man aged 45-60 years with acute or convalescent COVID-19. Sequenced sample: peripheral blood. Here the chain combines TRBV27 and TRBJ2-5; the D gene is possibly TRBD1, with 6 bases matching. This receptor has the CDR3 CASSSGQRRETQYF. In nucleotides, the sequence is TGTGCCAGCAGCTCCGGACAGAGGAGAGAGACCCAGTACTTC.